The following is a T cell receptor (beta chain) sequence with its context. Its antigen specificity is not known. The sample holds no much larger clone one base away, and base qualities are not on file. This sample was taken from a study of graft-versus-host responses after intestinal transplantation (dated by TCRdb to the early 2020s). Regarding the study in general: Multivisceral, liver-intestinal, or isolated intestinal transplants were received by the recipients. The cohort enrolled roughly 25 intestinal transplant recipients including one retransplant, and 3 patients lacking pretransplant specimens were excluded. Every recipient was given anti-thymocyte globulin induction, then maintenance tacrolimus and steroids for roughly three years. Graft-versus-host and host-versus-graft alloreactive T cell clones were tracked in the graft, circulation and bone marrow after intestinal transplantation using bulk TCR-beta CDR3 sequencing. Alloreactive clones were identified by sequencing pre-transplant mixed lymphocyte reaction products and comparing them with unstimulated pre-transplant donor and recipient T cells. Instead of going to the commercial service, samples from a few later patients were sequenced in-house on an Illumina MiSeq and processed with MiXCR. Donor T cell macrochimerism was defined as a peak of at least 4% donor T cells among recipient peripheral blood mononuclear cells.

Libraries were prepared through the immunoSEQ multiplex PCR assay. For most patients, genomic DNA was isolated with the Qiagen DNeasy Blood and Tissue Kit and sent frozen to Adaptive Biotechnologies for TCR sequencing. High-throughput TCR-beta CDR3 sequencing of genomic DNA from most patients was performed by Adaptive Biotechnologies. The paper's data handling went like this. Adaptive's ImmunoSEQ software was the source of the TCR sequencing data for about 20 patients, while three other patients were processed with MiXCR and VDJtools. To correct CD4 versus CD8 sorting errors, any sequence found in both subsets at a frequency ratio below 5:1 was removed. CDR3 nucleotide sequences shared between donor and recipient were removed because the origin of such sequences could not be assigned. To count as alloreactive, a clone needed at least 2-fold expansion over unstimulated cells and a minimum CFSE-low frequency of 0.002% (template counts) or 0.001% (read counts). Clones were considered mappable if detected in sequenced pre-transplant spleen, lymph node, or MLR CFSE-low populations of the donor or recipient. The cumulative frequency of alloreactive clones was calculated as a percentage of all sequences, weighted by copy number. Drawn from immuneACCESS, this table holds only the in-frame rearrangements with V and J called that TCRdb kept. Clones are partly lost; checked studies trace under half to an unresolved V gene and leave the rest unexplained. V and J calls and clone size are given by that table; D and trimming were obtained from the DNA. This sample lists about 89,000 clones; roughly 89% were detected once. The ten largest clones capture about 0.3% of the sample.

The time point label for this specimen denotes: cells obtained before transplantation from donor or recipient. CD3+CD4+ and CD3+CD8+ populations were FACS-sorted from unstimulated pre-transplant donor and recipient cells taken from spleen or lymph nodes. Including cysteine and phenylalanine, the CDR3 has 13 amino acids. The only DNA kept is the CDR3, 39 bases in frame from the first base. The V end loses 0 bases and the J end loses 5 bases, and a stretch of 7 bases separates them. Based on the germline V gene, the CDR1 and CDR2 sequences are SGHNT and YENEEA. Study-wide conclusions, independent of this receptor: In the allografts of patients with donor T cell macrochimerism, GvH to HvG T cell clonal ratios were high. Early after transplant, peak levels of circulating GvH clones were found to be associated with declines in HvG clones. Conclusions were limited by the relatively low number and heterogeneity of intestinal transplant patients. GvH clones were detected in recipient bone marrow, and some of these GvH clones were observed earlier in ileal mucosa or blood, consistent with an intestinal mucosal origin.

This chain joins TRBV11-3 to TRBJ1-1; too little of a D gene remains to name it. The specimen comprised unstimulated CD4+ T cells sorted from spleen or lymph node cells, sampled before intestinal transplant. The clonotype comes from a human donor who received an intestinal transplant. The nucleotides are TGTGCCAGCAGCTTAGATCCGGGGACTGAAGCTTTCTTT. Translated, it gives CASSLDPGTEAFF. Beyond the CDR3, the reference TRBV11-3 and TRBJ1-1 genes provide the residues; the full variable domain reads: EAGVVQSPRYKIIEKKQPVAFWCNPISGHNTLYWYLQNLGQGPELLIRYENEEAVDDSQLPKDRFSAERLKGVDSTLKIQPAELGDSAVYLCASSLDPGTEAFFGQGTRLTVV.